This T cell receptor beta chain was recorded in a study of T cells in Graves' hyperthyroidism and ophthalmopathy. Patients aged 18 to 65 had newly diagnosed hyperthyroidism of under 2 months' duration. The PBMCs were sourced from fresh peripheral blood (more than 9 ml). Researchers amplified the TCR beta CDR3 regions from RNA transcripts. During a first-round RT-PCR of the TCR CDR3, the HTBI primer set was used. TCRdb redid the calling of the multiplex PCR reads with MiXCR, one entry per CDR3 protein. This table has around 430,000 distinct CDR3 sequences, 14% to 15% appearing once. Findings and caveats of the study: Blood also carried most thyroid clonotypes expanded above 0.001.

The CDR3 is 14 residues long. The V and J ends lost 3 bases and 7 bases respectively, with 13 bases between them. Germline loops: CDR1 LNHDA, CDR2 SQIVND (reference sequence). Worth noting for this clonotype: The antigen remains unidentified.

The sequenced material came from blood. The J gene is TRBJ2-1, the V gene TRBV19; no clear D. This clonotype originated in a woman aged 25 to 45 with Graves' hyperthyroidism. The CDR3 nucleotides are TGTGCCAGTAGTATTCGGAGCGTAAGGAATGAGCAGTTCTTC. As protein: CASSIRSVRNEQFF.